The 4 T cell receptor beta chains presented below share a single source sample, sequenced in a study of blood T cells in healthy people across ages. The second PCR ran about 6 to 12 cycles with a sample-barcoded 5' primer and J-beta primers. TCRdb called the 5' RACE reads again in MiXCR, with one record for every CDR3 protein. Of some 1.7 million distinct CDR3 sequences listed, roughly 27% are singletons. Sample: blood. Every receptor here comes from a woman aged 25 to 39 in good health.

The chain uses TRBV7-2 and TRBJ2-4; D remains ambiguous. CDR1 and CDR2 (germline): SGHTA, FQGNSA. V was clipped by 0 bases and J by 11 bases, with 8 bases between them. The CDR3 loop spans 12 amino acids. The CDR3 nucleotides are TGTGCCAGCAGCTTAGCGCTATCGTTTCAGTACTTC. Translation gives CASSLALSFQYF.

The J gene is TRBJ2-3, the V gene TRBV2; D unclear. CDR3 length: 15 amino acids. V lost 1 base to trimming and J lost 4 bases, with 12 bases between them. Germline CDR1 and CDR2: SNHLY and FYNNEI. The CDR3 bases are TGTGCCAGCAGTGAAGAGGCGGTGTCGGCAGATACGCAGTATTTT. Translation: CASSEEAVSADTQYF.

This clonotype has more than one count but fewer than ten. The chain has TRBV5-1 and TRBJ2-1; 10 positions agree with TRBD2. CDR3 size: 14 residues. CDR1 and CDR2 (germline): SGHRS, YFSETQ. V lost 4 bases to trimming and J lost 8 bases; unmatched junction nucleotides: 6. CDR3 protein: CASSSGGAFYEQFF. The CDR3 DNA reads TGCGCCAGCAGCAGCGGGGGGGCATTCTATGAGCAGTTCTTC.

CDR3 in amino acids: CASSPPTSGSYNEQYF. CDR3 sequence (DNA): TGTGCCAGCTCACCACCTACTAGCGGCTCCTACAATGAGCAGTACTTC. The genes are TRBV18 and TRBJ2-1, with 8 bases identical to TRBD2. The J call may be in error: the DNA end matches TRBJ2-7 better. Germline V lookup: CDR1 KGHSH, CDR2 LQKENI. CDR3 length equals 16 residues.